Listed below are T cell receptor beta chains from one sample, sequenced in a study of shared clonotypes between healthy human individuals. The protocol was immunoSEQ multiplex PCR, while the TCRdb copy is restricted to in-frame clones and leaves out a portion. The repertoire holds hundreds of thousands of clones, with about nine tenths as singletons. Sequenced material: memory CD8+ T cells sorted from blood. The receptors come from a man younger than 30 in good health. The conserved cysteine and the conserved F or W are not part of the CDR3 here.

j_call	v_call	cdr3_aa
TRBJ2-7	TRBV27	ASRGGTTYEQY
TRBJ2-1	TRBV11-2	ASSHGGEQF
TRBJ2-7	TRBV4-3	ASSQVIGSSYEQY
TRBJ1-1	TRBV5-1	ASSLAGQERTEAF
TRBJ1-1	TRBV6-6	ASSYDRVTEAF
TRBJ1-2	TRBV4-1	ASSQEPSLEYT
TRBJ1-3	TRBV11-2	ASWGQGFFGNTIY
TRBJ2-1	TRBV6-5	ASSLSGPAYNEQF
TRBJ2-3	TRBV30	AWSVLGGSTDTQY
TRBJ2-1	TRBV7-9	ASSPAAAGLDEQF
TRBJ1-4	TRBV2	ASSEGTGLREKLF
TRBJ1-2	TRBV6-6	ASSSGSPYGYT
TRBJ2-5	TRBV7-9	ASSNTRAGERETQY
TRBJ2-7	TRBV5-8	ASGGQY